The T cell receptor beta chain under discussion was sequenced for a study of T cell responses to AZD1222 COVID-19 vaccine. At the level of the study: Recipients boosted at about 4 weeks or about 12 weeks are pooled. Findings and limits, study-wide: Reports say nearly half of spike-specific TCRs go after unmutated variant regions. Dominant at 160-218 and 743-854, vaccine-associated CD4 TCRs also spanned spike.

Measured with immunoSEQ multiplex PCR; TCRdb has only the in-frame clones, and not every one. The sample shows some 150,000 clones, around 88% of them seen only once. A word on this clone: As yet, its antigen is unknown.

Germline lookup yields CDR1 GTSNPN and CDR2 SVGIG (reference sequence). V was pared by 3 bases and J by 4 bases, with 8 bases of the junction left unmatched. There are 15 residues in the CDR3. The TCR sequence derives from an adult in good health. The material sequenced was peripheral blood, taken on day 0 of AZD1222 vaccination. The chain employs TRBV30 and TRBJ2-1; TRBD1 matches 8 bases. CDR3 DNA sequence: TGTGCCTGGAGCCCGGGGACAGGAGGATACAATGAGCAGTTCTTC. Its translation: CAWSPGTGGYNEQFF.